This passage covers 11 T cell receptor beta chains from one sample sequenced in a study of blood T cell repertoires in COVID-19. Clones were read by immunoSEQ multiplex PCR, and TCRdb kept only the in-frame ones, dropping some. Among about 35,000 clones listed, about 89% were seen once. Sample: peripheral blood. All receptors come from a man older than 75 with active COVID-19.

In DNA form, the CDR3 reads TGTGCCAGCAGCTTACCTAGCGGAGGATTAGTTACCTACGAGCAGTACTTC. Encoded protein: CASSLPSGGLVTYEQYF. This rearrangement joins TRBV5-4 to TRBJ2-7, with 7 bases matching TRBD2. Germline assignment: CDR1 SGHNT and CDR2 YYREEE (reference sequence). CDR3 length: 17 amino acids. Unmatched junction bases numbered 13, after V lost 2 bases and J lost 2 bases.

The V call is TRBV7-2, the J call TRBJ2-7; 9 nucleotides line up with TRBD2. From germline, CDR1 is SGHTA and CDR2 FQGNSA. The V segment lost 5 bases and the J segment 12 bases; nucleotides outside the gene matches: 14. CDR3 length equals 14 residues. Written as DNA, the CDR3 is TGTGCCAGCAGCCCATTAGCGGGGGTTCGCGAGGGGTACTTC. It codes for CASSPLAGVREGYF.

This chain joins TRBV10-3 and TRBJ1-1; D unresolved. The CDR3 is made up of 12 amino acids. Germline CDR1 and CDR2: ENHRY and SYGVKD. Trimming stripped 5 bases from V and 7 bases from J, with 11 bases between. The CDR3 DNA reads as TGTGCCATCAGTAACCGGGGAGTTGAAGCTTTCTTT. Translating gives CAISNRGVEAFF.

The gene calls are TRBV5-4 and TRBJ2-2; 7 bases map to TRBD1. The CDR3 runs to 15 residues. Germline CDR1 reads SGHNT; CDR2 reads YYREEE (reference sequence). The junction had 7 bases not matched to a gene; V was cut back by 4 bases and J by 4 bases. As DNA, the CDR3 is TGTGCCAGCAGCGAGGGGGCACGAGGCACCGGGGAGCTGTTTTTT. Encoded protein: CASSEGARGTGELFF. Using reference TRBV5-4 and TRBJ2-2 for the parts outside the CDR3, the full variable domain is ETGVTQSPTHLIKTRGQQVTLRCSSQSGHNTVSWYQQALGQGPQFIFQYYREEENGRGNFPPRFSGLQFPNYSSELNVNALELDDSALYLCASSEGARGTGELFFGEGSRLTVL.

The V gene is TRBV14, the J gene TRBJ2-1; D is perhaps TRBD2 (5 bases). Trimming removed 2 bases from V and 9 bases from J, with 11 bases in between. The germline gives CDR1 SGHDN, CDR2 FVKESK. The length of the CDR3 is 13 residues. The CDR3, as DNA: TGTGCCAGCAGCCAAAGCCGGGCGGGTGAGCAGTTCTTC. Translated: CASSQSRAGEQFF.

This chain connects TRBV5-5 to TRBJ2-1, with D tentatively TRBD2 (6 bases). The germline V gene encodes CDR1 SGHKS and CDR2 YYEKEE (reference sequence). This CDR3 spans 14 amino acids. Trimming stripped 6 bases from V and 6 bases from J, with 16 bases between. In DNA, the CDR3 is TGTGCCAGCACGAGGGACGCCGGGGGCAATGAGCAGTTCTTC. Its protein product is CASTRDAGGNEQFF.

The count of this clone is one. This rearrangement joins TRBV9 to TRBJ2-7; TRBD2 aligns across 9 bases. The CDR3 is made up of 16 amino acids. With 0 bases clipped from V and 3 bases from J, the junction kept 7 bases outside the gene matches. Germline loops: CDR1 SGDLS, CDR2 YYNGEE. The CDR3 sequence: CASSVEVTSGLYEQYF. The CDR3 bases are TGTGCCAGCAGCGTAGAGGTGACTAGCGGACTCTACGAGCAGTACTTC.

The chain is built from TRBV7-2 and TRBJ1-6; weak D call: TRBD1 (6 bases). Germline V lookup: CDR1 SGHTA, CDR2 FQGNSA. This CDR3 contains 15 residues. V lost 5 bases and J 8 bases, leaving 16 bases between the germline ends. The chain's CDR3 is CASSSGTTVDSPLHF. The CDR3 bases are TGTGCCAGCAGCAGTGGGACAACTGTGGATTCACCCCTCCACTTT. Using reference TRBV7-2 and TRBJ1-6 for the parts outside the CDR3, the full variable domain is GAGVSQSPSNKVTEKGKDVELRCDPISGHTALYWYRQSLGQGLEFLIYFQGNSAPDKSGLPSDRFSAERTGGSVSTLTIQRTQQEDSAVYLCASSSGTTVDSPLHFGNGTRLTVT.

The CDR3 region is CAWNPGRGPHEQYF. Here the CDR3 DNA reads TGTGCCTGGAACCCTGGGAGGGGTCCCCACGAGCAGTACTTC. The chain recombines TRBV30 with TRBJ2-7; 7 bases fit TRBD2. Germline V gives CDR1 GTSNPN, CDR2 SVGIG (reference sequence). The CDR3 loop spans 14 amino acids. The V segment lost 4 bases and the J segment 5 bases; nucleotides outside the gene matches: 11.

V usage is TRBV3-1 (or the pseudogene TRBV3-2) and J usage is TRBJ2-1; tentatively, D is TRBD1 (5 bases). The CDR3 spans 16 residues. CDR1 LGHDT and CDR2 YNNKEL come from the germline V gene (reference sequence). The V gene lost 0 bases and the J gene lost 3 bases, with 12 bases spanning the gap. In nucleotides, the CDR3 is TGTGCCAGCAGCCAAGAGCCCAGGGTAGGCTACAATGAGCAGTTCTTC. Protein product: CASSQEPRVGYNEQFF.

The chain employs TRBV18 and TRBJ2-7; 14 bases are shared with TRBD2. V gave up 6 bases and J gave up 4 bases; unmatched junction bases: 8. Germline V gives CDR1 KGHSH, CDR2 LQKENI. The CDR3 covers 16 residues. CDR3 sequence: CASSSTSGRAFYEQYF. CDR3 in DNA: TGTGCCAGCTCTTCGACTAGCGGGAGGGCCTTTTACGAGCAGTACTTC.